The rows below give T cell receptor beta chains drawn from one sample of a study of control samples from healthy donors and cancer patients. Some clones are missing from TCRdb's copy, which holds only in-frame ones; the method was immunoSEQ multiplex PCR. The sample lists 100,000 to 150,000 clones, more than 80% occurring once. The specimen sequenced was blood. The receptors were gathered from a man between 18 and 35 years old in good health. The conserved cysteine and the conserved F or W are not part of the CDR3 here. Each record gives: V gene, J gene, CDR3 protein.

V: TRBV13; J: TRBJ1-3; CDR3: ASSFGVNTIY
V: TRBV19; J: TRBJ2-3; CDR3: ATREGGDTQY
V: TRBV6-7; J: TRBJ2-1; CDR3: ASSYWTPFEQF
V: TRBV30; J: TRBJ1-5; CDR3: AWSPKANQPQH
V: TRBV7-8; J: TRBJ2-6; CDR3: ASSSLGSGANVLT
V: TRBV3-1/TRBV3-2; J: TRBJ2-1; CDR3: ASETSGRPNEQF
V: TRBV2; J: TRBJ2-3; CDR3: ASREITDTQY
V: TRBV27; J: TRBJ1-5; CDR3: ASSFDKYSNQPQH
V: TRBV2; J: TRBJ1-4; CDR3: ASSEKGTGSRKLF
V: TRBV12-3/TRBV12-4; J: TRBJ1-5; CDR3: ASRTLNQPQH
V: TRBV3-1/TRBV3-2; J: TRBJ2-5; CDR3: ASSQEFFRDWDQETQY
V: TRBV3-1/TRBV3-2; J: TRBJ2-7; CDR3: ASSQGDRWGEQY
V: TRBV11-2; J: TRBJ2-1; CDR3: ASSLYLEGINEQF
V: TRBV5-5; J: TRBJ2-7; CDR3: ASSLRGGISYEQY
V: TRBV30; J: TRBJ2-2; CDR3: AHSSYYLAENTGELF
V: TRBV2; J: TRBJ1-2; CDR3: ASLPEANYGYT
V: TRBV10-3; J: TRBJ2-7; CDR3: AISGRLSSYEQY
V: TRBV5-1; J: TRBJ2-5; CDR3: ASSAQGIQETQY
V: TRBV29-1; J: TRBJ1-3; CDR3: SVDTSGNTIY
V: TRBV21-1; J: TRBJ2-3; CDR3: ASSKAGQVPPVADTQY
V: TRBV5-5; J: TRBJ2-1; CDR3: ASSLSGLAVGSDEQF
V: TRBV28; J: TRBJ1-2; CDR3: ASSTDREALDGYT
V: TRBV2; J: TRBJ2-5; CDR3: ASGGGGETQY
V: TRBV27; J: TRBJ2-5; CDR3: ASSLSWASGEETQY
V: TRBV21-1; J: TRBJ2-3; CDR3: ASTRTDRADTQY
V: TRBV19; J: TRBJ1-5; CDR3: ASSDRPETPQH
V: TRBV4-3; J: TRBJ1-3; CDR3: ASSQVQGFNGNTIY
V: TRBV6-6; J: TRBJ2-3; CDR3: ASSQRTTTDTQY
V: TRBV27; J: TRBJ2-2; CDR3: ASSLYPPNTGELF
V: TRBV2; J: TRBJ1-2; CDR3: ASSELGRYGYT
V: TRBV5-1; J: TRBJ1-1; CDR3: ASSQRQGAAFGEAF
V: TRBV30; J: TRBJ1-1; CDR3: AWSGAGATEAF
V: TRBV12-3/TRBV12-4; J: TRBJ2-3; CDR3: ASRGPTTQY
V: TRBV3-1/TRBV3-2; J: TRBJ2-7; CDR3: ASSQDPSYEQY
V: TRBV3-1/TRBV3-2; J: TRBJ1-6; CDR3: ASSQGAPAPLNNSPLH
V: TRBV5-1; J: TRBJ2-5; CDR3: ASSLERPQETQY
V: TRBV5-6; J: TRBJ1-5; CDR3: ASSFLGGRGNQPQH
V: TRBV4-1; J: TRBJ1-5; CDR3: ASSQVQGADQPQH
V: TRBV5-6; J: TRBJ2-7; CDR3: ASSYSGTGGWYEQY
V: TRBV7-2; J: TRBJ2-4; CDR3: ASSLGINIQY
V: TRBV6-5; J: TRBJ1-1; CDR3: ASSYSITLNTEAF
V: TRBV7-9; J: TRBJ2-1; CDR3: ASSPIPLAAYYNEQF
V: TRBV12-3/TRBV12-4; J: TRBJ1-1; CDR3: ASSSAGYTEAF
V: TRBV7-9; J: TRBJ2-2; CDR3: ASSVGPGNTGELF
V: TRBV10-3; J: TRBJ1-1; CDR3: AISAVEMNTEAF
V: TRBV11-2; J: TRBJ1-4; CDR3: ASSIDLEKLF
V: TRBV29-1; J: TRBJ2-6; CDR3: SVGAGANVLT
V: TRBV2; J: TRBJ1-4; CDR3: ASKSTATNEKLF
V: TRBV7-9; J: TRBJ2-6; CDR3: ASSLGGAGANVLT